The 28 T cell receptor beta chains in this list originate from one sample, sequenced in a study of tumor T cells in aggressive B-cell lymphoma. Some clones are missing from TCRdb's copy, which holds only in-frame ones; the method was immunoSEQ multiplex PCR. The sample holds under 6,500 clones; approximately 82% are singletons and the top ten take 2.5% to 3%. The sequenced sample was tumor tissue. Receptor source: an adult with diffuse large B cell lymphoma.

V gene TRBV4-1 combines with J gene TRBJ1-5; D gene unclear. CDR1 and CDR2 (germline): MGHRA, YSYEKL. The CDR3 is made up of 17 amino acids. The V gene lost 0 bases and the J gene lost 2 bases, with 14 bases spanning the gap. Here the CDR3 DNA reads TGCGCCAGCAGCCAAGATATGGGCCGGAGGGGCAATCAGCCCCAGCATTTT. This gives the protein CASSQDMGRRGNQPQHF.

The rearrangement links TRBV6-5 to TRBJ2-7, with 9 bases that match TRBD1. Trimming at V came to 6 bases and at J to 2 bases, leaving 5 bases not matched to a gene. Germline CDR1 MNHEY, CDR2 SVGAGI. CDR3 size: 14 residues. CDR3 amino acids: CASRKGQGTYEQYF. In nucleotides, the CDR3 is TGTGCCAGCAGAAAGGGACAGGGAACCTACGAGCAGTACTTC.

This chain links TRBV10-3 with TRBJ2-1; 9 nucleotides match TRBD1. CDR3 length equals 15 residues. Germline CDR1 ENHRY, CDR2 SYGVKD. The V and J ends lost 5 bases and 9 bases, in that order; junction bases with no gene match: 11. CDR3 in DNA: TGTGCCATCAGTCACGGGACAGGGTATTCAGGTGAGCAGTTCTTC. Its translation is CAISHGTGYSGEQFF.

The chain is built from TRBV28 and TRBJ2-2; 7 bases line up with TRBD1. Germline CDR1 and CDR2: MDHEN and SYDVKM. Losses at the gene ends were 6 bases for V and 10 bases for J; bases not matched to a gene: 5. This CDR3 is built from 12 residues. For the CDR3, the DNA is TGTGCCAGCAGACGGGGACAGTCGGAGCTGTTTTTT. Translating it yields CASRRGQSELFF.

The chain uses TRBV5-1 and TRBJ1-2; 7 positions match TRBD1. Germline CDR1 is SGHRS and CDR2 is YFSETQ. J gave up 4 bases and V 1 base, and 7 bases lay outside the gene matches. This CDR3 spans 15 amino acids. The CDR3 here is CASSLSTGAVYGYTF. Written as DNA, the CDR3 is TGCGCCAGCAGCTTGTCAACAGGGGCGGTCTATGGCTACACCTTC.

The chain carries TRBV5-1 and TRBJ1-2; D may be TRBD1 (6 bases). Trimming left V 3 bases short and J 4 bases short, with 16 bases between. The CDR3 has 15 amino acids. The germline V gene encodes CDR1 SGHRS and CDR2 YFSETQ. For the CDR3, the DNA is TGCGCCAGCAGCTCATCAGGGGAAGCTAGCTATGGCTACACCTTC. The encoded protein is CASSSSGEASYGYTF.

The DNA of the CDR3 is TGTGCCAGCAGCTCACCCGGGACAGGGAGAGACGAGCAGTTCTTC. It is translated as CASSSPGTGRDEQFF. The rearrangement links TRBV5-4 to TRBJ2-1; 9 bases map to TRBD1. The CDR3 is made up of 15 amino acids. Germline lookup yields CDR1 SGHNT and CDR2 YYREEE (reference sequence). With V trimmed by 3 bases and J by 10 bases, 11 bases remained unmatched.

This chain's CDR3 is CSVTSQGMGAFF. CDR3 DNA sequence: TGCAGCGTCACGTCCCAGGGAATGGGAGCTTTCTTT. The chain is built from TRBV29-1 and TRBJ1-1, with a tentative D call TRBD1 (5 bases). V was clipped by 6 bases and J by 10 bases, with 18 bases between them. From germline, CDR1 is SQVTM and CDR2 ANQGSEA. The CDR3 runs 12 residues.

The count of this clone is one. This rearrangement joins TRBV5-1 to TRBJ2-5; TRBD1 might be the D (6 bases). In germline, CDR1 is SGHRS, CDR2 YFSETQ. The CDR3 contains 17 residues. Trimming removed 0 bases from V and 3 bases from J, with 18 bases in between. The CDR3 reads CASSLAGVGRGEETQYF. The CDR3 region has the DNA TGCGCCAGCAGCTTGGCCGGGGTTGGCAGGGGTGAAGAGACCCAGTACTTC.

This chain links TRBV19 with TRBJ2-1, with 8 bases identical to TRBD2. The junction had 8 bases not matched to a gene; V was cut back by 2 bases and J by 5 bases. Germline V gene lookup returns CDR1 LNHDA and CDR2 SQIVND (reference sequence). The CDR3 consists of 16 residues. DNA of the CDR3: TGTGCCAGTAGTATACAATTTAGCGGGATGGACAATGAGCAGTTCTTC. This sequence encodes CASSIQFSGMDNEQFF.

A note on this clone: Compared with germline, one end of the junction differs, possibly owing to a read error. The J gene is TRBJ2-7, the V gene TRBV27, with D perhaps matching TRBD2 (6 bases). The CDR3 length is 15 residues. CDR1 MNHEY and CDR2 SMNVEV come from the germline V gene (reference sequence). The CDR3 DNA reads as TGTGCCAGCAGTTTATCCCCACTAGCCCCCTACGAGCAGTACTTT. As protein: CASSLSPLAPYEQYF.

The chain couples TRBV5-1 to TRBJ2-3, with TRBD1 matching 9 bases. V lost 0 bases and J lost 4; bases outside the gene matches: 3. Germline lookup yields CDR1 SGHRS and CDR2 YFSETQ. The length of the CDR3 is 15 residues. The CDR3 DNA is TGCGCCAGCAGCTTGGGACAGGGGGGTTCAGATACGCAGTATTTT. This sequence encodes CASSLGQGGSDTQYF.

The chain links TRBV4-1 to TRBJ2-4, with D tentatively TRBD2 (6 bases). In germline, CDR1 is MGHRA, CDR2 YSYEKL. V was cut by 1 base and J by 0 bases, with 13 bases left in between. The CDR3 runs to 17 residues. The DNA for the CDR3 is TGCGCCAGCAGCCAAGGAAGCGGAGGGCTAGCCAAAAACATTCAGTACTTC. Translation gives CASSQGSGGLAKNIQYF.

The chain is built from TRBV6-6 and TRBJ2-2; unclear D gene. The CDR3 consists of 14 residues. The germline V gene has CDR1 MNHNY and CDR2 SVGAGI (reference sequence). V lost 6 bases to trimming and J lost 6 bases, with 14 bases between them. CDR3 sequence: CASRPRDKSGELFF. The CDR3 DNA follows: TGTGCCAGCAGACCCAGAGACAAGTCCGGGGAGCTGTTTTTT.

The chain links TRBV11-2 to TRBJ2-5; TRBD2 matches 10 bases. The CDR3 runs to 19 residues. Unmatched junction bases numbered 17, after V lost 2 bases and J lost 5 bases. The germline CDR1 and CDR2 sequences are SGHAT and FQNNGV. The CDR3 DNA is TGTGCCAGCAGCTTATTATACGGGGGAGCTAGCGGGAGTTGGGAGACCCAGTACTTC. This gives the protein CASSLLYGGASGSWETQYF.

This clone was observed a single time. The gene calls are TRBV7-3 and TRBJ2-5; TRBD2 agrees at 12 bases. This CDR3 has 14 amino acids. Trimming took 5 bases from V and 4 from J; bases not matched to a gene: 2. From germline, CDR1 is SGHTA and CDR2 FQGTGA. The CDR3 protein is CASSPGLAGETQYF. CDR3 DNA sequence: TGTGCCAGCAGCCCGGGACTAGCGGGAGAGACCCAGTACTTC. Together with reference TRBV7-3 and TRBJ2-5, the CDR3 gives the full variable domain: GAGVSQTPSNKVTEKGKYVELRCDPISGHTALYWYRQSLGQGPEFLIYFQGTGAADDSGLPNDRFFAVRPEGSVSTLKIQRTERGDSAVYLCASSPGLAGETQYFGPGTRLLVL.

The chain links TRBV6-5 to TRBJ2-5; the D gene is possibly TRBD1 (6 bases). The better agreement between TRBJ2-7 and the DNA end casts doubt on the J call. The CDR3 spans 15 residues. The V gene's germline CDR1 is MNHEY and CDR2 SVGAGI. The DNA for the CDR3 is TGTGCCAGCAGTCCTCTACGACAGGCCTCCTACGAGCAGTACTTC. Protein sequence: CASSPLRQASYEQYF.

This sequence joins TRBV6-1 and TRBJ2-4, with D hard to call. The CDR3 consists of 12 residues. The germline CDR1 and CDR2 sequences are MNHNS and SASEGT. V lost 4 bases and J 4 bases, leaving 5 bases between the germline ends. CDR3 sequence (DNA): TGTGCCAGCAGTGTTCGGAAAAACATTCAGTACTTC. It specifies CASSVRKNIQYF.

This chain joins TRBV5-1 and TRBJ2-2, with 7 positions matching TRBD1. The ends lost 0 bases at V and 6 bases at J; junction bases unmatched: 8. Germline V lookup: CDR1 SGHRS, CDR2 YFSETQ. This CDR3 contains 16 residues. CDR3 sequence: CASSLDKAGGSGELFF. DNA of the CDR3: TGCGCCAGCAGCTTGGATAAGGCAGGGGGTTCCGGGGAGCTGTTTTTT.

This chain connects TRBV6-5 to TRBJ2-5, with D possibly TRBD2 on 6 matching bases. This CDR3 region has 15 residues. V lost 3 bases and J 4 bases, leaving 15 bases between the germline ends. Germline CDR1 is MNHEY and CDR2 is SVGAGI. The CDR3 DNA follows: TGTGCCAGCAGTTATAGCGGCTCCTACCCAGAGACCCAGTACTTC. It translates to CASSYSGSYPETQYF.

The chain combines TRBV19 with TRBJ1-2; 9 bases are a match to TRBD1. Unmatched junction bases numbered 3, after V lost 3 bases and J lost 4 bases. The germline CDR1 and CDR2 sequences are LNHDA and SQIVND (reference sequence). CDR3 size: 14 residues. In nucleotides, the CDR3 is TGTGCCAGTAGTATTGGACAGGGGACCTATGGCTACACCTTC. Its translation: CASSIGQGTYGYTF.

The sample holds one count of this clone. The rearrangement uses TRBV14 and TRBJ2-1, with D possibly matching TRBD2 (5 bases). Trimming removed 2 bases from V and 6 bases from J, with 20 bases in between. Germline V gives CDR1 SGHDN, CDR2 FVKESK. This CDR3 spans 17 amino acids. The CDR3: CASSQLTAEADPNEQFF. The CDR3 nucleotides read TGTGCCAGCAGCCAATTGACTGCGGAGGCCGACCCCAATGAGCAGTTCTTC.

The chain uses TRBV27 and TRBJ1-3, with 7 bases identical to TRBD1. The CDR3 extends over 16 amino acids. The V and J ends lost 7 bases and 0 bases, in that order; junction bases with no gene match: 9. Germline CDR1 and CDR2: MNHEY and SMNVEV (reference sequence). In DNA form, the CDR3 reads TGTGCCAGCACCCGGACAGGAATAAACTCTGGAAACACCATATATTTT. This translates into CASTRTGINSGNTIYF.

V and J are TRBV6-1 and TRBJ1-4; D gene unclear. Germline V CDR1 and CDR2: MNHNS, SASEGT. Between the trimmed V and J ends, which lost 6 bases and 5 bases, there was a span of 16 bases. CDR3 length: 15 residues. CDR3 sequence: CASRRTLAVNEKLFF. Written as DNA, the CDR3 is TGTGCCAGCAGAAGAACTCTTGCCGTAAATGAAAAACTGTTTTTT.

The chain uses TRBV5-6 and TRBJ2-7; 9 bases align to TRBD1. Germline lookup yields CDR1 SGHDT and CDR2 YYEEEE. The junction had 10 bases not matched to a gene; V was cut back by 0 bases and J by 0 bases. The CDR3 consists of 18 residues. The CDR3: CASSLDRGLHLGSYEQYF. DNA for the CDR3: TGTGCCAGCAGCTTGGACAGGGGGCTCCATCTCGGCTCCTACGAGCAGTACTTC.

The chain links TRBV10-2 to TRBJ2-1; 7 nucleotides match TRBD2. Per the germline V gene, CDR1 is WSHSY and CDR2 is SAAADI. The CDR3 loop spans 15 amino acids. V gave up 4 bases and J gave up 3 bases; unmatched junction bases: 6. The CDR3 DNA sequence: TGCGCCAGCAGTGGTCTAGCGGAAAACTACAATGAGCAGTTCTTC. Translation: CASSGLAENYNEQFF.

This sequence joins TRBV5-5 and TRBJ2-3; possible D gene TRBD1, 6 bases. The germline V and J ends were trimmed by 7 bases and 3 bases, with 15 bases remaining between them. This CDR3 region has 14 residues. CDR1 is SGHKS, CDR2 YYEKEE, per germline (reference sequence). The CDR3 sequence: CASAYTGSTDTQYF. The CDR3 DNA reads TGTGCCAGCGCTTACACAGGGTCTACAGATACGCAGTATTTT.

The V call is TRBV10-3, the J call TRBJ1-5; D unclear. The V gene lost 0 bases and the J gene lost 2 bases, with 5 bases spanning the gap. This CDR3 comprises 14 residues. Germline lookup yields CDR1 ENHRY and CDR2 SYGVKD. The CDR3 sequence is CAISESRGNQPQHF. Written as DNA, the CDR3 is TGTGCCATCAGTGAGTCGAGGGGCAATCAGCCCCAGCATTTT.